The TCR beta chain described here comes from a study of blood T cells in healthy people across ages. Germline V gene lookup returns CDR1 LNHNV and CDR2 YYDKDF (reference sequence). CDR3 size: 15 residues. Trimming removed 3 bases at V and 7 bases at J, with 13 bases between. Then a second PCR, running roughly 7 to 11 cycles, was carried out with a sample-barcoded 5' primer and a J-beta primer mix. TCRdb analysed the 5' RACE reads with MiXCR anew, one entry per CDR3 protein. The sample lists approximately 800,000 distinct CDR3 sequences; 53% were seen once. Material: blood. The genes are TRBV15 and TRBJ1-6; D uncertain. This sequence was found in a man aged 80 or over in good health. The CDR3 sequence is CATSSGRLKNSPLHF. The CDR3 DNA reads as TGTGCCACCAGCAGTGGCAGGTTGAAAAATTCACCCCTCCACTTT.